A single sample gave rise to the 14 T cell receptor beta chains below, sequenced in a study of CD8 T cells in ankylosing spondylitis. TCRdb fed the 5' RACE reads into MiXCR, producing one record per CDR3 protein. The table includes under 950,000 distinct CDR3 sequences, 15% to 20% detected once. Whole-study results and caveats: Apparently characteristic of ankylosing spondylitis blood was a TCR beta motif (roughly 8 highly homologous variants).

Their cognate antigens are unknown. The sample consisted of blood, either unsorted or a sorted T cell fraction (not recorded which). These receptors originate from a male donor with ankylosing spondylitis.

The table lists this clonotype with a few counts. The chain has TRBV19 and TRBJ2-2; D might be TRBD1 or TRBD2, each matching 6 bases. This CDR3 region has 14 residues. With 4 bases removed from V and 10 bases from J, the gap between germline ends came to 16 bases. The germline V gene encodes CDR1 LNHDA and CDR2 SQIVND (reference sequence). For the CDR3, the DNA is TGTGCCAGTAGTAAGCCCACCGGGGGCGAGGAGCTGTTTTTT. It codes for CASSKPTGGEELFF.

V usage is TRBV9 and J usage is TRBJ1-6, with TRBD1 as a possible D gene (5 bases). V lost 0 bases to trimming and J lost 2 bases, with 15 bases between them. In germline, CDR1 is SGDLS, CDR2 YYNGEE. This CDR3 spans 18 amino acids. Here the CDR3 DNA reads TGTGCCAGCAGCGTAGATCCAGGGACTGAGACCTATAATTCACCCCTCCACTTT. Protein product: CASSVDPGTETYNSPLHF.

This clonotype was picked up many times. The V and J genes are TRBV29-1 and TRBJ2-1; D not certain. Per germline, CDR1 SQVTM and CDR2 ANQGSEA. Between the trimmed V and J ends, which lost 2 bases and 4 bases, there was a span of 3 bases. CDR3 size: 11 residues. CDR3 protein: CSVELYNEQFF. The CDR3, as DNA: TGCAGCGTTGAACTGTACAATGAGCAGTTCTTC.

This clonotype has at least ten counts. Here the CDR3 DNA reads TGTGCCACCAGTGATTCCGCTAGCGGGAGCGTTGCCGGGGAGCTGTTTTTT. It is translated as CATSDSASGSVAGELFF. The rearrangement links TRBV24-1 to TRBJ2-2; TRBD2 aligns across 10 bases. Germline V gene lookup returns CDR1 KGHDR and CDR2 SFDVKD. J lost 6 bases, V lost 2 bases, and 8 bases had no gene match. This CDR3 is 17 amino acids long.

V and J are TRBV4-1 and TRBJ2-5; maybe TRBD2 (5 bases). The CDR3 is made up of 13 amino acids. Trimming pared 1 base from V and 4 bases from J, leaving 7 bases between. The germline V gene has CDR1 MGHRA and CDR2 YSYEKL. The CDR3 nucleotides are TGCGCCAGCAGCCAAGGGAGGTTAGAGACCCAGTACTTC. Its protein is CASSQGRLETQYF.

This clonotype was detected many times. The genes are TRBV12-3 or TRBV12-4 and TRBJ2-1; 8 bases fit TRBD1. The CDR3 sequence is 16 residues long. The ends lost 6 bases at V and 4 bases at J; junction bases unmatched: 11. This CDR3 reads CASSYFSGQAYNEQFF. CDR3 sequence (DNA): TGTGCCAGCAGCTATTTCTCGGGACAGGCATACAATGAGCAGTTCTTC.

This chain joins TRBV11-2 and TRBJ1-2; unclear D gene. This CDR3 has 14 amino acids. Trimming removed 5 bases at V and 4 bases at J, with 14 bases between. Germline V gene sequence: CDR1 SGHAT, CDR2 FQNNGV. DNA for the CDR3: TGTGCCAGCAGCCCTCTGGGGTTAGTCTATGGCTACACCTTC. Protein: CASSPLGLVYGYTF.

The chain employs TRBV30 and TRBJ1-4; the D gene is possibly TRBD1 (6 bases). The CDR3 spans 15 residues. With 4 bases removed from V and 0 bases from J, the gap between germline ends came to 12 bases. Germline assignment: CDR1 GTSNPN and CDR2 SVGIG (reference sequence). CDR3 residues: CAWTPGVATNEKLFF. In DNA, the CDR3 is TGTGCCTGGACACCAGGGGTTGCAACTAATGAAAAACTGTTTTTT. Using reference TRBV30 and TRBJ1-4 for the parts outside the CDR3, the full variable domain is SQTIHQWPATLVQPVGSPLSLECTVEGTSNPNLYWYRQAAGRGLQLLFYSVGIGQISSEVPQNLSASRPQDRQFILSSKKLLLSDSGFYLCAWTPGVATNEKLFFGSGTQLSVL.

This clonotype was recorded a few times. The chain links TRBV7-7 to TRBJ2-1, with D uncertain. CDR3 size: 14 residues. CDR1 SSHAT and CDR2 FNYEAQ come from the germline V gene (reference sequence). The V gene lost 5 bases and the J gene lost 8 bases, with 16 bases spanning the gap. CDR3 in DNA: TGTGCCAGCAGCCCAGCTAAGGTTCCGTATGAGCAGTTCTTC. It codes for CASSPAKVPYEQFF.

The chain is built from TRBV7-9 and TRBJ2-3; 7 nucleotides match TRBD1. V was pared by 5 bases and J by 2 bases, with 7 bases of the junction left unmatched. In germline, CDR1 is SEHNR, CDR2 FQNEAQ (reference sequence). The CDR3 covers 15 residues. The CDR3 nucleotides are TGTGCCAGCAGCCCCTGGGACAGCCTCACAGATACGCAGTATTTT. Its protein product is CASSPWDSLTDTQYF.

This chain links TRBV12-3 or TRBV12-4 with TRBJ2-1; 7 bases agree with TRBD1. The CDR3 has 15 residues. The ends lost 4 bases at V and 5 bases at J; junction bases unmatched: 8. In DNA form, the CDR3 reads TGTGCCAGCAGTTCCCCAGGGGGTGGGGACAATGAGCAGTTCTTC. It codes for CASSSPGGGDNEQFF.

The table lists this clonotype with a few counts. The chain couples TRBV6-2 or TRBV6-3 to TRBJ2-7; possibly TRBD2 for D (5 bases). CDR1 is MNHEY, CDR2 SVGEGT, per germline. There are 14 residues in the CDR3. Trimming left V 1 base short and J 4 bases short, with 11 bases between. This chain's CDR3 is CASSYLLESYEQYF. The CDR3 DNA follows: TGTGCCAGCAGTTACTTACTAGAATCTTACGAGCAGTACTTC.

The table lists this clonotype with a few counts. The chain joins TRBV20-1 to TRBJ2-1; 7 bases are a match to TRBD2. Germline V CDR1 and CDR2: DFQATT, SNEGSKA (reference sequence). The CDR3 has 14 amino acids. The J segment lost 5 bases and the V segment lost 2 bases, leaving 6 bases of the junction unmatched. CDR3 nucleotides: TGCAGTGCTAGAAGGAGCGGGATAGACAATGAGCAGTTCTTC. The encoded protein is CSARRSGIDNEQFF.

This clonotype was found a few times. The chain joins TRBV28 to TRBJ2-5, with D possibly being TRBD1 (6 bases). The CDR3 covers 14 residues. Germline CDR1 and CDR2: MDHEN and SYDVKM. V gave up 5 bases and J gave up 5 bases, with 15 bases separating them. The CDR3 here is CASSRDRRKETQYF. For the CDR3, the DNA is TGTGCCAGCAGTCGCGACAGGAGGAAGGAGACCCAGTACTTC.